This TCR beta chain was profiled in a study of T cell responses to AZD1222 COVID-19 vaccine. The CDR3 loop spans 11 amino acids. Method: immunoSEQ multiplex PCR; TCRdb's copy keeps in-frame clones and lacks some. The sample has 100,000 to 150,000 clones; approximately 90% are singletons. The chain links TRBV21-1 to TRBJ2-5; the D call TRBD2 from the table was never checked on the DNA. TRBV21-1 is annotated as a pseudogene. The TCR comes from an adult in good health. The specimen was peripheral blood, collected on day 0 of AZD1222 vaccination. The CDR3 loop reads CASTGGTSQYF. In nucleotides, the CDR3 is TGTGCCAGCACCGGGGGGACTAGCCAGTACTTC.